The 32 T cell receptor beta chains listed next were all sequenced from one sample in a study of T cell repertoires in cytomegalovirus infection. TCRdb called the reads again in MiXCR, with one record for every CDR3 protein. The sample comprises 310,000 or so distinct CDR3 sequences, about 25% of which are singletons, and about 14% rests with the top ten. The sample consisted of PBMCs. The receptor source for this set is a human donor in good health (CMV status not recorded). Some clones in this sample may be carry-over from other donors' samples.

Comments on this clonotype: The germline gene is not matched at one end of the junction; a read error may be the cause. The chain has TRBV12-3 or TRBV12-4 and TRBJ1-3, with a weak D call TRBD1 (5 bases). The CDR3 contains 12 residues. CDR3 coding DNA: TGTGCCGGCAGGGATTCTGGAAACACCTTATATTTT. This sequence encodes CAGRDSGNTLYF.

In its sample, this clonotype was seen a few times. V and J are TRBV4-1 and TRBJ2-5; D gene uncertain. CDR1 is MGHRA and CDR2 is YSYEKL in the germline V gene. Deletions cut 1 base from V and 5 bases from J, with 17 bases between. The CDR3 has 16 residues. DNA for the CDR3: TGCGCCAGCAGCCAAGGGAATATCAGGTCGACGGAGACCCAGTACTTC. Its protein product is CASSQGNIRSTETQYF.

The V gene is TRBV20-1, the J gene TRBJ2-5; tentatively, D is TRBD2 (5 bases). This CDR3 comprises 12 residues. Germline V gives CDR1 DFQATT, CDR2 SNEGSKA (reference sequence). Trimming took off 6 bases at V and 6 bases at J, with 14 bases between the two ends. CDR3 DNA sequence: TGCAGTGCCCGGGGTCTCCAGAAGACCCAGTACTTC. Encoded protein: CSARGLQKTQYF.

The rearrangement uses TRBV4-1 and TRBJ1-1; TRBD1 agrees at 11 bases. The V gene's germline CDR1 is MGHRA and CDR2 YSYEKL. The CDR3 spans 17 residues. V trimming: 4 bases; J trimming: 0 bases; junction bases outside the gene matches: 7. CDR3 in amino acids: CASSLGRTGGLNTEAFF. CDR3 bases: TGCGCCAGCAGCCTAGGGAGGACAGGGGGCCTGAACACTGAAGCTTTCTTT.

V usage is TRBV7-2 and J usage is TRBJ2-1, with 9 bases that match TRBD2. V gave up 5 bases and J gave up 3 bases; unmatched junction bases: 8. The CDR3 is made up of 16 amino acids. CDR1 and CDR2 (germline): SGHTA, FQGNSA. CDR3 region: CASSPRSSGIYNEQFF. The CDR3 nucleotides are TGTGCCAGCAGCCCCCGTTCTAGCGGGATCTACAATGAGCAGTTCTTC.

The genes are TRBV7-3 and TRBJ1-5, with D hard to call. V lost 3 bases, J lost 3 bases, and 21 bases lay in between. Germline V gene sequence: CDR1 SGHTA, CDR2 FQGTGA. The CDR3 contains 18 residues. CDR3 DNA: TGTGCCAGCAGCTTTCTTACTCTAAGTGGAGGGAACAATCAGCCCCAGCATTTT. It yields the protein CASSFLTLSGGNNQPQHF. Supplemented by reference TRBV7-3 and TRBJ1-5, the full variable domain reads GAGVSQTPSNKVTEKGKYVELRCDPISGHTALYWYRQSLGQGPEFLIYFQGTGAADDSGLPNDRFFAVRPEGSVSTLKIQRTERGDSAVYLCASSFLTLSGGNNQPQHFGDGTRLSIL.

V gene TRBV9 combines with J gene TRBJ1-6; no clear D gene. Germline lookup yields CDR1 SGDLS and CDR2 YYNGEE. The CDR3 extends over 15 amino acids. V shed 4 bases and J shed 8 bases, with 16 bases lying between them. In nucleotides, the CDR3 is TGTGCCAGCAGCATGATAGAGGGAATAGATTCACCCCTCCACTTT. It yields the protein CASSMIEGIDSPLHF.

This clonotype showed up many times. The chain employs TRBV28 and TRBJ1-3; the match to TRBD1 covers 7 bases. Looked up from germline, CDR1 is MDHEN and CDR2 is SYDVKM. The CDR3 sequence is 15 residues long. Unmatched junction bases numbered 7, after V lost 3 bases and J lost 5 bases. As DNA, the CDR3 is TGTGCCAGCAGTTTCCGGGACAGCGCTAGAAACACCATATATTTT. Amino acids: CASSFRDSARNTIYF.

This clonotype came up many times. The J gene is TRBJ2-7, the V gene TRBV11-2; 8 positions match TRBD2. Per germline, CDR1 SGHAT and CDR2 FQNNGV. With V trimmed by 5 bases and J by 2 bases, 8 bases remained unmatched. This CDR3 has 15 residues. The CDR3 region has the DNA TGTGCCAGCAGCCGTACTAGCGGAACTGCCTACGAGCAGTACTTC. Residues: CASSRTSGTAYEQYF. Supplemented by reference TRBV11-2 and TRBJ2-7, the full variable domain reads EAGVAQSPRYKIIEKRQSVAFWCNPISGHATLYWYQQILGQGPKLLIQFQNNGVVDDSQLPKDRFSAERLKGVDSTLKIQPAKLEDSAVYLCASSRTSGTAYEQYFGPGTRLTVT.

The J gene is TRBJ2-1, the V gene TRBV28; the D call may be TRBD1 or TRBD2 (5 bases each). Germline V gene data show CDR1 as MDHEN and CDR2 as SYDVKM. The CDR3 consists of 15 residues. V dropped 5 bases and J dropped 5 bases, with 16 bases sitting between them. CDR3 amino acids: CASSPAGTQDNEQFF. The CDR3 coding sequence is TGTGCCAGCAGTCCGGCCGGGACGCAGGACAATGAGCAGTTCTTC.

The DNA for the CDR3 is TGTGCCAGCAGCTTATACCAGGGAGATACGCAGTATTTT. Translating it yields CASSLYQGDTQYF. The V call is TRBV7-3, the J call TRBJ2-3; D is perhaps TRBD1 (5 bases). Germline CDR1 SGHTA, CDR2 FQGTGA. This CDR3 has 13 residues. Trimming took 2 bases from V and 5 from J, leaving 8 bases between them.

In DNA, the CDR3 is TGCGCCAGCAGCAGGGGGCGGTTTCAAGAGACCCAGTACTTC. Its translation: CASSRGRFQETQYF. The chain employs TRBV5-1 and TRBJ2-5; 7 bases agree with TRBD1. This CDR3 spans 14 amino acids. Per the germline V gene, CDR1 is SGHRS and CDR2 is YFSETQ. J lost 2 bases, V lost 4 bases, and 5 bases had no gene match. Supplemented by reference TRBV5-1 and TRBJ2-5, the full variable domain reads KAGVTQTPRYLIKTRGQQVTLSCSPISGHRSVSWYQQTPGQGLQFLFEYFSETQRNKGNFPGRFSGRQFSNSRSEMNVSTLELGDSALYLCASSRGRFQETQYFGPGTRLLVL.

This clonotype has a handful of counts. The J gene is TRBJ2-5, the V gene TRBV7-2; 13 bases match TRBD2. V lost 2 bases to trimming and J lost 5 bases; unmatched junction nucleotides: 8. Germline values: CDR1 SGHTA, CDR2 FQGNSA. The CDR3 extends over 17 amino acids. The CDR3 nucleotides are TGTGCCAGCAGCTTATCCCGGACTAGCGGGAGTTGGGAGACCCAGTACTTC. Its protein is CASSLSRTSGSWETQYF.

In this sample, this clonotype turned up many times. The gene calls are TRBV10-3 and TRBJ2-7, with D perhaps matching TRBD1 (6 bases). Germline-derived CDR1 and CDR2 are ENHRY and SYGVKD. Trimming stripped 0 bases from V and 0 bases from J, with 15 bases between. The CDR3 covers 17 residues. This chain's CDR3 is CAISESLVGQTSYEQYF. DNA for the CDR3: TGTGCCATCAGTGAGTCGTTGGTGGGACAAACCTCCTACGAGCAGTACTTC.

As regards this clonotype: One junction end does not reproduce the germline sequence, and a read error may be involved. The J gene is TRBJ1-5, the V gene TRBV19; D is ambiguous. The CDR3 is made up of 13 amino acids. CDR1 and CDR2 from the germline V gene are LNHDA and SQIVND (reference sequence). The CDR3 protein is CASSPELIQAHHF. Written as DNA, the CDR3 is TGTGCCAGTAGTCCGGAGCTAATCCAAGCCCATCATTTT.

In its sample, this clonotype was seen many times. The chain employs TRBV25-1 and TRBJ1-6; a possible D gene is TRBD1 (6 bases). With 3 bases removed from V and 8 bases from J, the gap between germline ends came to 17 bases. From germline, CDR1 is MGHDK and CDR2 SYGVNS. The CDR3 is 16 residues long. DNA for the CDR3: TGTGCCAGCAGTGACGGAGGGGGGGCAGCCGATTCACCCCTCCACTTT. This encodes CASSDGGGAADSPLHF.

Only a few counts were recorded for this clonotype. The chain employs TRBV5-1 and TRBJ2-7, with a tentative D call TRBD2 (7 bases). The CDR3 has 14 residues. V was shortened by 4 bases and J by 1 base, with 12 bases between the two germline ends. Germline loops: CDR1 SGHRS, CDR2 YFSETQ. CDR3 sequence (DNA): TGCGCCAGCAGCAGGACAGCGGGGTCCTACGAGCAGTACTTC. Its translation: CASSRTAGSYEQYF.

In this sample, this clonotype turned up a few times. The chain has TRBV7-9 and TRBJ2-7; 7 nucleotides match TRBD1. V was clipped by 9 bases and J by 4 bases; unmatched bases: 9. Germline CDR1 reads SEHNR; CDR2 reads FQNEAQ (reference sequence). This CDR3 spans 13 amino acids. The CDR3 sequence: CASKIRGLYEQYF. The CDR3 coding sequence is TGTGCCAGTAAAATAAGGGGGCTTTACGAGCAGTACTTC.

This clonotype was observed a handful of times. The chain's CDR3 is CAWTRAGNTIYF. DNA of the CDR3: TGTGCCTGGACGCGAGCTGGAAACACCATATATTTT. The J gene is TRBJ1-3, the V gene TRBV30; no clear D gene. The V gene lost 4 bases and the J gene lost 2 bases, with 6 bases spanning the gap. The CDR3 extends over 12 amino acids. CDR1 and CDR2 (germline): GTSNPN, SVGIG (reference sequence).

This clonotype was seen more than once but under ten times. The chain combines TRBV20-1 with TRBJ2-5, with D perhaps being TRBD1 or TRBD2 (5 bases each). Germline-derived CDR1 and CDR2 are DFQATT and SNEGSKA (reference sequence). The CDR3 contains 15 residues. Trimming left V 0 bases short and J 5 bases short, with 16 bases between. CDR3 in DNA: TGCAGTGCTAGAGATCTGAGGGGCCAGGTGGAGACCCAGTACTTC. Translating gives CSARDLRGQVETQYF.

The V and J genes are TRBV28 and TRBJ2-7; 12 bases match TRBD2. V shed 8 bases, J shed 4 bases, and the junction held 15 bases outside the gene matches. The germline V gene has CDR1 MDHEN and CDR2 SYDVKM. The CDR3 extends over 17 amino acids. The CDR3 DNA reads as TGTGCCAGCCATGAACTCGGACTAGCGGGACCTAGGTACGAGCAGTACTTC. Encoded protein: CASHELGLAGPRYEQYF.

This chain joins TRBV28 and TRBJ2-1, with D maybe TRBD2 (6 bases). Germline V gene data show CDR1 as MDHEN and CDR2 as SYDVKM. The CDR3 is 17 residues long. V lost 2 bases and J 9 bases, leaving 23 bases between the germline ends. CDR3 loop: CASSLGTQGDPYSEQFF. For the CDR3, the DNA is TGTGCCAGCAGTTTAGGGACTCAGGGTGATCCTTATAGTGAGCAGTTCTTC.

The genes are TRBV20-1 and TRBJ2-2; D assignment may be TRBD1 or TRBD2 (5 bases each). The germline V gene has CDR1 DFQATT and CDR2 SNEGSKA (reference sequence). The V and J ends lost 2 bases and 0 bases respectively, with 13 bases between them. The CDR3 is made up of 16 amino acids. The CDR3 coding sequence is TGCAGTGCTAGACCCCCCGGGACCCCGAACACCGGGGAGCTGTTTTTT. Translating it yields CSARPPGTPNTGELFF.

This sequence joins TRBV27 and TRBJ2-3, with TRBD2 identical over 13 bases. Trimming at V came to 6 bases and at J to 2 bases, leaving 5 bases not matched to a gene. The CDR3 covers 16 residues. Germline V CDR1 and CDR2: MNHEY, SMNVEV (reference sequence). The CDR3 nucleotides read TGTGCCAGCAGCCGGACTAGCGGGGGCGACACAGATACGCAGTATTTT. Its translation is CASSRTSGGDTDTQYF.

This sequence joins TRBV2 and TRBJ2-5; D ambiguous. V lost 6 bases and J lost 7, with 15 bases in between. CDR3 length equals 13 residues. CDR1 is SNHLY and CDR2 is FYNNEI in the germline V gene. The CDR3 protein is CASRSSRVGTQYF. CDR3 DNA: TGTGCCAGCAGGAGCTCAAGGGTTGGGACCCAGTACTTC.

This clonotype was seen at least ten times. This sequence joins TRBV7-2 and TRBJ2-5; 7 nucleotides match TRBD2. The CDR3 has 16 residues. Germline V gene sequence: CDR1 SGHTA, CDR2 FQGNSA. J gave up 5 bases and V 4 bases, and 13 bases lay outside the gene matches. Here the CDR3 DNA reads TGTGCCAGCAGCTCAATCCTGCGGGAGTGGGGGGAGACCCAGTACTTC. Its protein is CASSSILREWGETQYF.

This rearrangement joins TRBV28 to TRBJ2-5; D may be TRBD2 (7 bases). The V gene lost 2 bases and the J gene lost 2 bases, with 21 bases spanning the gap. The CDR3 covers 18 residues. Germline V gene sequence: CDR1 MDHEN, CDR2 SYDVKM. This CDR3 reads CASSLGGGGARRQETQYF. For the CDR3, the DNA is TGTGCCAGCAGTTTAGGGGGAGGGGGGGCAAGGAGGCAAGAGACCCAGTACTTC. The full variable domain, its missing parts supplied by reference TRBV28 and TRBJ2-5, is DVKVTQSSRYLVKRTGEKVFLECVQDMDHENMFWYRQDPGLGLRLIYFSYDVKMKEKGDIPEGYSVSREKKERFSLILESASTNQTSMYLCASSLGGGGARRQETQYFGPGTRLLVL.

Only a few counts were recorded for this clonotype. The chain couples TRBV29-1 to TRBJ1-1; no firm D call. This CDR3 contains 12 residues. The germline gives CDR1 SQVTM, CDR2 ANQGSEA. The germline V and J ends were trimmed by 5 bases and 5 bases, with 12 bases remaining between them. The CDR3 bases are TGCAGCGTTAGGATGGCAGGTACTGAAGCTTTCTTT. It specifies CSVRMAGTEAFF.

V usage is TRBV6-2 or TRBV6-3 and J usage is TRBJ2-1; TRBD2 aligns across 8 bases. With 5 bases clipped from V and 8 bases from J, the junction kept 8 bases outside the gene matches. Per the germline V gene, CDR1 is MNHEY and CDR2 is SVGEGT. The CDR3 spans 14 residues. CDR3 in DNA: TGTGCCAGCAGTAAAAGCGGGAGAGGGCATGAGCAGTTCTTC. Translated, it gives CASSKSGRGHEQFF.

V is TRBV28 and J is TRBJ1-2; no firm D call. V lost 6 bases and J 2 bases, leaving 10 bases between the germline ends. This CDR3 is built from 13 residues. Germline CDR1 reads MDHEN; CDR2 reads SYDVKM. The CDR3 region is CASSPTANYGYTF. Written as DNA, the CDR3 is TGTGCCAGCAGCCCTACAGCGAACTATGGCTACACCTTC.

This clonotype has more than one count but fewer than ten. V and J are TRBV20-1 and TRBJ1-5, with D possibly TRBD1 on 6 matching bases. Deletions cut 4 bases from V and 8 bases from J, with 18 bases between. Germline V gives CDR1 DFQATT, CDR2 SNEGSKA (reference sequence). This CDR3 is built from 14 residues. Here the CDR3 DNA reads TGCAGTGCTACCCCGGGGGGGGGCTTGGAGCCCCAGCATTTT. Protein: CSATPGGGLEPQHF.

The chain combines TRBV29-1 with TRBJ2-3; 7 nucleotides agree with TRBD2. The CDR3 is made up of 15 amino acids. CDR1 and CDR2 (germline): SQVTM, ANQGSEA. Trimming cost V 2 bases and J 0 bases; bases outside gene matches: 5. The CDR3 sequence is CSVERASGSTDTQYF. The CDR3 region has the DNA TGCAGCGTTGAAAGGGCTAGCGGAAGCACAGATACGCAGTATTTT.